This T cell receptor (beta chain) was sequenced for a study of shared clonotypes between healthy human individuals. Study-wide results and caveats: All-four-donor shared clonotypes had higher generation probabilities than non-shared clonotypes did. Rarefaction revealed incomplete sorted-subset sequencing despite large depth.

As for this clone: The antigen is not known.

Per germline, CDR1 SGHTA and CDR2 FQGNSA. This CDR3 region has 13 residues. A CD45RA+ naive subset and a CD45RA-negative memory subset were split from CD4+ cells. Authors' data handling: Owing to the provision of junction-only sequences devoid of quality scores by immunoSEQ, filtering differed. TCRdb keeps only in-frame clones here, not all; method: immunoSEQ multiplex PCR. V and J calls and clone size follow that table, whereas D and trimming were derived from the DNA. The table includes approximately 1,500,000 clones, around 97% detected once. The material sequenced was naive CD4+ T cells sorted from blood. The subset: CD45RA+ positively selected. The receptor was derived from a young man in good health. This chain connects TRBV7-2 to TRBJ2-1; D may be TRBD2 (6 bases). Here the CDR3 DNA reads TGTGGGACCGGGACTGCGACTTACAATGAGCAGTTCTTC. As protein: CGTGTATYNEQFF.